The 7 T cell receptor beta chains below all came from one sample that was sequenced in a study of early T cells in non-severe SARS-CoV-2 infection. TCRdb redid the calling of the 5' RACE reads with MiXCR, one entry per CDR3 protein. The data show some 46,000 distinct CDR3 sequences, about 10% seen once. The sample taken for sequencing was whole blood. The receptor source for this set is an adult who was a healthcare worker with PCR-confirmed SARS-CoV-2 infection or an uninfected control (not recorded which).

Ten or more counts support this clonotype. The CDR3 loop reads CASSLEGSSAQYF. CDR3 nucleotides: TGTGCCAGCAGCTTAGAAGGGAGTTCGGCCCAGTACTTC. This chain uses TRBV7-2 with TRBJ2-5, with D tentatively TRBD2 (5 bases). This CDR3 is 13 amino acids long. CDR1 is SGHTA and CDR2 is FQGNSA in the germline V gene. The V end was cut by 1 base, the J end by 9 bases, with 12 bases between.

A few counts support this clonotype. The CDR3 here is CASSSGTGRTSPLHF. Written as DNA, the CDR3 is TGTGCCAGCAGTTCCGGGACGGGCAGAACTTCACCCCTCCACTTT. This chain uses TRBV6-2 or TRBV6-3 with TRBJ1-6; D is perhaps TRBD1 (5 bases). The CDR3 consists of 15 residues. The germline V gene encodes CDR1 MNHEY and CDR2 SVGEGT. Trimming cost V 4 bases and J 9 bases, with 16 bases left between them.

This sequence joins TRBV28 and TRBJ2-7, with D possibly TRBD1 on 6 matching bases. CDR3 length: 15 residues. Germline V lookup: CDR1 MDHEN, CDR2 SYDVKM. Trimming took off 1 base at V and 3 bases at J, with 13 bases between the two ends. Written as DNA, the CDR3 is TGTGCCAGCAGTTTATTTGGGGGCACGGGCTACGAGCAGTACTTC. Protein: CASSLFGGTGYEQYF.

This clonotype has ten or more counts. The V and J genes are TRBV6-6 and TRBJ2-7; tentatively, D is TRBD1 (7 bases). V lost 2 bases, J lost 6 bases, and 14 bases lay in between. The CDR3 runs to 14 residues. The germline CDR1 and CDR2 sequences are MNHNY and SVGAGI (reference sequence). CDR3 sequence (DNA): TGTGCCAGCAGTTACGGAGGGGGCCAAGGCGAGCAGTACTTC. Translation: CASSYGGGQGEQYF.

This clonotype was detected ten times or more. The chain carries TRBV10-3 and TRBJ1-1; perhaps TRBD1 as D (6 bases). V lost 2 bases and J 3 bases, leaving 10 bases between the germline ends. The V gene's germline CDR1 is ENHRY and CDR2 SYGVKD. The CDR3 is 14 residues long. CDR3 nucleotide sequence: TGTGCCATCAGTGAGCACAGGGAAGACACTGAAGCTTTCTTT. The encoded protein is CAISEHREDTEAFF.

This sequence joins TRBV28 and TRBJ1-1; D is perhaps TRBD1 (5 bases). This CDR3 is 12 amino acids long. V was pared by 4 bases and J by 11 bases, with 14 bases between. From germline, CDR1 is MDHEN and CDR2 SYDVKM. The CDR3 sequence: CASSWGSLGAFF. Here the CDR3 DNA reads TGTGCCAGCAGTTGGGGGTCCCTCGGGGCTTTCTTT.

In this sample, this clonotype turned up many times. The rearrangement links TRBV6-1 to TRBJ1-6, with unresolved D. V gave up 3 bases and J gave up 4 bases, with 7 bases separating them. Germline assignment: CDR1 MNHNS and CDR2 SASEGT. The CDR3 covers 14 residues. The DNA of the CDR3 is TGTGCCAGCAGTGACGGGGTATATAATTCACCCCTCCACTTT. It codes for CASSDGVYNSPLHF.